This T cell receptor (beta chain) derives from a study of blood T cell repertoires in COVID-19. Looking at the study overall: T cells, B-cell-depleted T cells, or PBMCs provided the cDNA or gDNA that served as material.

Clones were read by immunoSEQ multiplex PCR, and TCRdb kept only the in-frame ones, dropping some. The table lists 150,000 to 200,000 clones, around 82% of them singletons. Trimming cost V 6 bases and J 5 bases, with 8 bases left between them. The germline V gene encodes CDR1 ENHRY and CDR2 SYGVKD. The CDR3 is 12 amino acids. The sequenced sample was peripheral blood. The chain joins TRBV10-3 to TRBJ2-1; perhaps TRBD2 as D (6 bases). This receptor was taken from a human donor with acute or convalescent COVID-19. The donor label of this sample is uncertain. CDR3 nucleotides: TGTGCCATCAGAGGAGGGGACAATGAGCAGTTCTTC. Encoded protein: CAIRGGDNEQFF.